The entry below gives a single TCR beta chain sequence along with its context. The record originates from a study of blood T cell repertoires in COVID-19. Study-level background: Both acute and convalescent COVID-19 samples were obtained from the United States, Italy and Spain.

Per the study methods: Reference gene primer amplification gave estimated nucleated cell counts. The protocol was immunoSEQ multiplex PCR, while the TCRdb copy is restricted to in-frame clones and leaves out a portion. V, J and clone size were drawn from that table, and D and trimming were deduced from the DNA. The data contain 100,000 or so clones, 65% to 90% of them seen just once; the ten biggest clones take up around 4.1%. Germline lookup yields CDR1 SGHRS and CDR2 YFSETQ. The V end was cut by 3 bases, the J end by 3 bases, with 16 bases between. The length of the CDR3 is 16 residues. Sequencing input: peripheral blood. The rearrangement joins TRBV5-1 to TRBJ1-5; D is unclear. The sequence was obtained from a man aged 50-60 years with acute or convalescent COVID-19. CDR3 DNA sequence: TGCGCCAGCAGCTCGGGTCAGGTCGGGGTCAATCAGCCCCAGCATTTT. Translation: CASSSGQVGVNQPQHF. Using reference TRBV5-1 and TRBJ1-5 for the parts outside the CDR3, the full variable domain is KAGVTQTPRYLIKTRGQQVTLSCSPISGHRSVSWYQQTPGQGLQFLFEYFSETQRNKGNFPGRFSGRQFSNSRSEMNVSTLELGDSALYLCASSSGQVGVNQPQHFGDGTRLSIL.